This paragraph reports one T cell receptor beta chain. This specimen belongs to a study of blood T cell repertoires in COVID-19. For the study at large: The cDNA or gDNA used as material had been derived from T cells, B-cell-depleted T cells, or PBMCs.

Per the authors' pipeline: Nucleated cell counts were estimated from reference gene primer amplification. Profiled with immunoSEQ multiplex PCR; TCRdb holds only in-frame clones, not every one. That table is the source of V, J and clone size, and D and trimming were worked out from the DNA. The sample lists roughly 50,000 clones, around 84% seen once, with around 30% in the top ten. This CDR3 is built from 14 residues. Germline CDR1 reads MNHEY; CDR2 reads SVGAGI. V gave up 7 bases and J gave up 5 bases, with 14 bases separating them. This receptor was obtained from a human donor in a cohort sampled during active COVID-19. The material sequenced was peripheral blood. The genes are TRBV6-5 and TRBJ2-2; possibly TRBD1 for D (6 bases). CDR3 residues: CASTLPRGTGELFF. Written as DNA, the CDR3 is TGTGCCAGCACATTACCCAGGGGTACCGGGGAGCTGTTTTTT.